Sequencing of this T cell receptor (beta chain) was carried out in a study of blood T cell repertoires in COVID-19. Across the whole study: COVID-19 samples from acute and convalescent phases originated in the United States, Italy and Spain.

The method was immunoSEQ multiplex PCR; TCRdb's version includes in-frame clones alone and lacks a portion of them. The sample holds 90,000 to 95,000 clones, 88% seen once. Looked up from germline, CDR1 is SNHLY and CDR2 is FYNNEI. V lost 1 base and J lost 5, with 21 bases in between. The CDR3 has 17 residues. The specimen sequenced was peripheral blood. The chain uses TRBV2 and TRBJ2-7; D is possibly TRBD2 (6 bases). This clonotype was obtained from a woman aged 70 to 79 with acute or convalescent COVID-19. The CDR3 nucleotides read TGTGCCAGCAGTGAAGTCGCACTAGCTCCGTCGTCTGACGAGCAGTACTTC. Protein product: CASSEVALAPSSDEQYF.